These 24 T cell receptor beta chains came from one sample sequenced in a study of shared clonotypes between healthy human individuals. Data came from immunoSEQ multiplex PCR; TCRdb stores just in-frame clones and leaves some out. This sample has 500,000 to 700,000 clones, with roughly 96% found just once. CD45RO-negative, CCR7-selected cells formed the naive CD8 fraction, which excluded terminally differentiated effector memory CD45RA+ cells. The specimen was naive CD8+ T cells sorted from blood. The receptor set was obtained from a woman aged 30 to 39 in good health.

The chain couples TRBV7-9 to TRBJ2-5; D not resolved. Germline CDR1 SEHNR, CDR2 FQNEAQ (reference sequence). The V and J ends lost 3 bases and 9 bases respectively, with 11 bases between them. The CDR3 loop spans 12 amino acids. The CDR3 spells CASSLTVPAQYF. The DNA of the CDR3 is TGTGCCAGCAGCTTGACTGTCCCGGCCCAGTACTTC.

This chain links TRBV7-2 with TRBJ1-1; D unresolved. Deletions cut 3 bases from V and 0 bases from J, with 2 bases between. CDR3 length equals 12 residues. The V gene's germline CDR1 is SGHTA and CDR2 FQGNSA. DNA of the CDR3: TGTGCCAGCAGCTTCCTGAACACTGAAGCTTTCTTT. This gives the protein CASSFLNTEAFF. Combining the CDR3 with reference TRBV7-2 and TRBJ1-1 gives the whole variable domain GAGVSQSPSNKVTEKGKDVELRCDPISGHTALYWYRQSLGQGLEFLIYFQGNSAPDKSGLPSDRFSAERTGGSVSTLTIQRTQQEDSAVYLCASSFLNTEAFFGQGTRLTVV.

The CDR3 nucleotides are TGTGCCAGCAGTTTACCCCTAGCGGGAGGCAACAATGAGCAGTTCTTC. Protein sequence: CASSLPLAGGNNEQFF. The rearrangement uses TRBV28 and TRBJ2-1; 11 nucleotides agree with TRBD2. There are 16 residues in the CDR3. V lost 2 bases, J lost 5 bases, and 5 bases stayed unmatched. Germline V gene data show CDR1 as MDHEN and CDR2 as SYDVKM.

The chain uses TRBV27 and TRBJ2-5, with 8 bases fitting TRBD1. The J call is doubtful: the DNA matches TRBJ2-7 better. This CDR3 comprises 14 residues. CDR1 is MNHEY, CDR2 SMNVEV, per germline (reference sequence). In DNA form, the CDR3 reads TGTGCCAGCAGTTATTCAGGGGGCACATACGAGCAGTACTTC. Protein: CASSYSGGTYEQYF.

Only one count was recorded for this clone. V is TRBV30 and J is TRBJ1-4, with D unresolved. The CDR3 sequence is 13 residues long. The ends were cut back, 0 bases at V and 6 bases at J, with 8 bases in the middle. CDR1 is GTSNPN and CDR2 is SVGIG in the germline V gene (reference sequence). CDR3 coding DNA: TGTGCCTGGAGTGTAACTAGGGATGAAAAACTGTTTTTT. This translates into CAWSVTRDEKLFF.

The V call is TRBV27, the J call TRBJ1-1; 9 bases agree with TRBD1. Germline loops: CDR1 MNHEY, CDR2 SMNVEV (reference sequence). The V and J ends lost 5 bases and 5 bases, in that order; junction bases with no gene match: 6. CDR3 length: 14 amino acids. The CDR3 DNA reads as TGTGCCAGCAGTAAGACAGGGGGAGGGACTGAAGCTTTCTTT. Translating gives CASSKTGGGTEAFF.

V and J are TRBV11-2 and TRBJ2-3, with D hard to call. Trimming removed 5 bases from V and 2 bases from J, with 14 bases in between. This CDR3 region has 15 residues. Per the germline V gene, CDR1 is SGHAT and CDR2 is FQNNGV. The CDR3 DNA reads TGTGCCAGCAGCCCGGACGCCGGAGTCACAGATACGCAGTATTTT. It is translated as CASSPDAGVTDTQYF.

The V gene is TRBV18, the J gene TRBJ1-2; 7 bases are shared with TRBD1. This CDR3 has 14 residues. V shed 4 bases and J 2 bases; nucleotides not matched to a gene: 4. The V gene's germline CDR1 is KGHSH and CDR2 LQKENI. The CDR3 here is CASSRDSENYGYTF. The CDR3, as DNA: TGTGCCAGCTCACGGGACAGCGAAAACTATGGCTACACCTTC.

The rearrangement links TRBV6-1 to TRBJ2-7, with TRBD1 matching 8 bases. The trim removed 4 bases at V and 2 bases at J, leaving 7 bases unmatched. This CDR3 comprises 15 residues. The germline V gene encodes CDR1 MNHNS and CDR2 SASEGT. CDR3 amino acids: CASSVDRGPAYEQYF. The CDR3 DNA is TGTGCCAGCAGTGTAGACAGGGGCCCCGCCTACGAGCAGTACTTC.

V gene TRBV29-1 combines with J gene TRBJ2-1; 9 nucleotides line up with TRBD1. V was pared by 2 bases and J by 7 bases, with 12 bases of the junction left unmatched. In germline, CDR1 is SQVTM, CDR2 ANQGSEA. This CDR3 has 16 residues. CDR3 sequence reads: CSVETVAGQGFNEQFF. The DNA of the CDR3 is TGCAGCGTTGAAACTGTAGCTGGACAGGGGTTTAATGAGCAGTTCTTC.

The gene calls are TRBV23-1 and TRBJ2-3; D not certain. TRBV23-1 is an open reading frame whose function is uncertain. The V end was cut by 0 bases, the J end by 5 bases, with 6 bases between. CDR3 length: 13 amino acids. The CDR3, as DNA: TGCGCCAGCAGTCAATCCCTTAGAGATACGCAGTATTTT. Protein sequence: CASSQSLRDTQYF.

The chain uses TRBV9 and TRBJ2-3; D ambiguous. Trimming removed 0 bases at V and 0 bases at J, with 11 bases between. Germline CDR1 reads SGDLS; CDR2 reads YYNGEE. There are 16 residues in the CDR3. CDR3 in DNA: TGTGCCAGCAGCGTAGCCCTTTTGTCTAGCACAGATACGCAGTATTTT. Translated, it gives CASSVALLSSTDTQYF.

This clone was detected only once. Other DNA sequences of this sample code for an identical CDR3. V is TRBV27 and J is TRBJ2-3, with D perhaps matching TRBD1 (6 bases). V was pared by 2 bases and J by 2 bases, with 11 bases between. Germline assignment: CDR1 MNHEY and CDR2 SMNVEV (reference sequence). The CDR3 loop spans 15 amino acids. The CDR3 DNA sequence: TGTGCCAGCAGTTTACTAGGGGGACCCACAGATACGCAGTATTTT. Translating gives CASSLLGGPTDTQYF.

V gene TRBV4-1 combines with J gene TRBJ1-1; D gene uncertain. CDR3 size: 15 residues. V dropped 4 bases and J dropped 4 bases, with 16 bases sitting between them. Looked up from germline, CDR1 is MGHRA and CDR2 is YSYEKL. This CDR3 is CASSPSEGLGTEAFF. The CDR3 region has the DNA TGCGCCAGCAGCCCTTCGGAGGGATTGGGCACTGAAGCTTTCTTT.

The chain couples TRBV28 to TRBJ2-3; the match to TRBD1 covers 10 bases. V shed 7 bases, J shed 4 bases, and the junction held 17 bases outside the gene matches. Germline-derived CDR1 and CDR2 are MDHEN and SYDVKM. This CDR3 is 18 amino acids long. The CDR3 coding sequence is TGTGCCAGCATACCCCGGGGCCCCAGGGACAGGGGCCCAGATACGCAGTATTTT. This sequence encodes CASIPRGPRDRGPDTQYF.

The chain is built from TRBV4-1 and TRBJ2-2, with 9 bases fitting TRBD2. This CDR3 is built from 18 residues. Germline CDR1 and CDR2: MGHRA and YSYEKL. Losses at the gene ends were 0 bases for V and 4 bases for J; bases not matched to a gene: 9. Written as DNA, the CDR3 is TGCGCCAGCAGCCAAGAAGGTTTAGCGGGAGTGAGCACCGGGGAGCTGTTTTTT. It codes for CASSQEGLAGVSTGELFF.

Details on this clone: This specimen includes other DNA sequences encoding the same CDR3. The rearrangement links TRBV7-9 to TRBJ2-7; TRBD2 agrees at 10 bases. Germline CDR1 is SEHNR and CDR2 is FQNEAQ (reference sequence). The ends lost 5 bases at V and 5 bases at J; junction bases unmatched: 6. The CDR3 sequence is 14 residues long. Here the CDR3 DNA reads TGTGCCAGCAGCCCTAGCGGGAGTTCAGACGAGCAGTACTTC. It translates to CASSPSGSSDEQYF. Variable domain in full (rest from reference TRBV7-9 and TRBJ2-7): DTGVSQNPRHKITKRGQNVTFRCDPISEHNRLYWYRQTLGQGPEFLTYFQNEAQLEKSRLLSDRFSAERPKGSFSTLEIQRTEQGDSAMYLCASSPSGSSDEQYFGPGTRLTVT.

This clone was counted a single time. This chain uses TRBV28 with TRBJ2-1; 9 nucleotides agree with TRBD2. CDR1 and CDR2 (germline): MDHEN, SYDVKM. This CDR3 has 18 residues. V shed 6 bases and J 4 bases; nucleotides not matched to a gene: 16. The CDR3 coding sequence is TGTGCCAGCAGCCCTGGGCCTTTGGAGCGGGAGGAATACAATGAGCAGTTCTTC. Translating it yields CASSPGPLEREEYNEQFF. Using reference TRBV28 and TRBJ2-1 for the parts outside the CDR3, the full variable domain is DVKVTQSSRYLVKRTGEKVFLECVQDMDHENMFWYRQDPGLGLRLIYFSYDVKMKEKGDIPEGYSVSREKKERFSLILESASTNQTSMYLCASSPGPLEREEYNEQFFGPGTRLTVL.

In this sample, this clone turned up once. This rearrangement joins TRBV11-2 to TRBJ1-6; 7 bases agree with TRBD1. CDR3 length: 15 residues. The germline V gene encodes CDR1 SGHAT and CDR2 FQNNGV. Trimming cost V 5 bases and J 8 bases; bases outside gene matches: 9. CDR3: CASSPGGTVDSPLHF. The CDR3 DNA is TGTGCCAGCAGCCCTGGTGGGACAGTGGATTCACCCCTCCACTTT.

This chain connects TRBV29-1 to TRBJ1-1; no clear D gene. Trimming pared 3 bases from V and 3 bases from J, leaving 5 bases between. The CDR3 is 11 amino acids. Germline values: CDR1 SQVTM, CDR2 ANQGSEA. DNA of the CDR3: TGCAGCGTTGAGACCTACACTGAAGCTTTCTTT. Protein: CSVETYTEAFF.

The chain links TRBV11-1 to TRBJ1-5, with 9 positions matching TRBD1. CDR1 and CDR2 from the germline V gene are SGHAT and FQDESV (reference sequence). The CDR3 spans 18 residues. The trim removed 3 bases at V and 2 bases at J, leaving 11 bases unmatched. The CDR3: CASSLGGTGKFGNQPQHF. The CDR3 DNA reads as TGTGCCAGCAGCTTGGGGGGGACAGGGAAGTTCGGCAATCAGCCCCAGCATTTT.

This clone was seen once. The V and J genes are TRBV15 and TRBJ1-5; a possible D gene is TRBD1 (6 bases). CDR3 length: 14 residues. The V gene lost 0 bases and the J gene lost 4 bases, with 7 bases spanning the gap. Per germline, CDR1 LNHNV and CDR2 YYDKDF (reference sequence). The CDR3, as DNA: TGTGCCACCAGCAGAGATCAGGGGAATCAGCCCCAGCATTTT. Translation gives CATSRDQGNQPQHF. The variable domain in full, with the rest retrieved from reference TRBV15 and TRBJ1-5, is DAMVIQNPRYQVTQFGKPVTLSCSQTLNHNVMYWYQQKSSQAPKLLFHYYDKDFNNEADTPDNFQSRRPNTSFCFLDIRSPGLGDTAMYLCATSRDQGNQPQHFGDGTRLSIL.

This CDR3 is CASSDRTDNYGYTF. DNA of the CDR3: TGCGCCAGCAGTGACCGGACAGACAACTATGGCTACACCTTC. J is TRBJ1-2 and V is TRBV10-1; D is perhaps TRBD1 (6 bases). The CDR3 spans 14 residues. V was cut by 3 bases and J by 2 bases, with 10 bases left in between. From germline, CDR1 is WNHNN and CDR2 SYGVQD (reference sequence).

This clone appeared once. In the same sample, other DNA sequences code for this CDR3. The chain couples TRBV20-1 to TRBJ2-7; unclear D gene. The germline V and J ends were trimmed by 4 bases and 4 bases, with 8 bases remaining between them. The germline V gene encodes CDR1 DFQATT and CDR2 SNEGSKA (reference sequence). This CDR3 has 11 amino acids. CDR3 DNA sequence: TGCAGTGCTAATTTTGGGTACGAGCAGTACTTC. It encodes CSANFGYEQYF.